Listed below are T cell receptor beta chains from one sample, sequenced in a study of T cell repertoires in cytomegalovirus infection. Their antigen targets remain unknown. TCRdb passed the reads through MiXCR, listing each CDR3 protein once. The table lists 95,000 to 120,000 distinct CDR3 sequences, over 25% of them singletons. The specimen was CD8+ T cells from cultured PBMCs, collected from culture after CMV antigen stimulation. These receptors all come from a human donor in good health (CMV status not recorded). Some clones in this sample may be carry-over from other donors' samples. The CDR3 runs from the conserved cysteine through the conserved F or W. A D gene is named only where the DNA matches it firmly. Size values are once, few and many counts, or a class for expanded clones, and some rows have none.

cdr3_nt: TGTGCCAGCAGCTCAACCTCGGGGCTTTACGAGCAGTACTTC
cdr3_aa: CASSSTSGLYEQYF
clone_size: many
v_call: TRBV7-6
d_call: .
j_call: TRBJ2-7

cdr3_nt: TGTGCCAGCAGCCCCTCGATCTCCAGGGAGTTGGTCATGAACACTGAAGCTTTCTTT
cdr3_aa: CASSPSISRELVMNTEAFF
clone_size: many
v_call: TRBV7-8
d_call: .
j_call: TRBJ1-1

cdr3_nt: TGTGCCAGCAGTTACCAGGCCTATGAGGGCACCGGGGAGCTGTTTTTT
cdr3_aa: CASSYQAYEGTGELFF
clone_size: .
v_call: TRBV27
d_call: .
j_call: TRBJ2-2

cdr3_nt: TGTGCCAGTAGTACCGATAGCGGGGGAGGCACAGATACGCAGTATTTT
cdr3_aa: CASSTDSGGGTDTQYF
clone_size: many
v_call: TRBV19
d_call: TRBD2
j_call: TRBJ2-3

cdr3_nt: TGTGCCAGCAGCTTGGGCGGGACAGGCGGAAACACAAGGGGCTATGGCTACACCTTC
cdr3_aa: CASSLGGTGGNTRGYGYTF
clone_size: .
v_call: TRBV5-4
d_call: TRBD1
j_call: TRBJ1-2

cdr3_nt: TGCGCCAGCAGCCAACCCGGGGAAAGCTCCTACAATGAGCAGTTCTTC
cdr3_aa: CASSQPGESSYNEQFF
clone_size: few
v_call: TRBV5-1
d_call: .
j_call: TRBJ2-1

cdr3_nt: TGCGCCAGCAGCCAATATAGCGGGGGGGCGTACGAGCAGTACTTC
cdr3_aa: CASSQYSGGAYEQYF
clone_size: few
v_call: TRBV4-1
d_call: TRBD2
j_call: TRBJ2-7

cdr3_nt: TGTGCCAGCAGCTTAAGGCTCAGCGGGGGGGCATGGGATACGCAGTATTTT
cdr3_aa: CASSLRLSGGAWDTQYF
clone_size: few
v_call: TRBV7-2
d_call: TRBD2
j_call: TRBJ2-3

cdr3_nt: TGTGCCAGCAGGGGACAGGGGGACACCGGGGAGCTGTTTTTT
cdr3_aa: CASRGQGDTGELFF
clone_size: many
v_call: TRBV6-1
d_call: TRBD1
j_call: TRBJ2-2

cdr3_nt: TGTGCCAGCAGCTTAGAAGCGTCGGACTGGGAGCAGTACTTC
cdr3_aa: CASSLEASDWEQYF
clone_size: .
v_call: TRBV7-2
d_call: .
j_call: TRBJ2-7

cdr3_nt: TGTGCCAGCAGTGAAATTCTCGGGACACAAAACATTCAGTACTTC
cdr3_aa: CASSEILGTQNIQYF
clone_size: many
v_call: TRBV6-1
d_call: .
j_call: TRBJ2-4

cdr3_nt: TGTGCCAGCAGCCCACCCGGTCCCCTCCACTTT
cdr3_aa: CASSPPGPLHF
clone_size: .
v_call: TRBV7-4
d_call: .
j_call: TRBJ1-6

cdr3_nt: TGTGCCAGTAGTATCTCTTTGTGGACCTACCGGCAGAACACTGAAGCTTTCTTT
cdr3_aa: CASSISLWTYRQNTEAFF
clone_size: few
v_call: TRBV19
d_call: .
j_call: TRBJ1-1

cdr3_nt: TGTGCCAGCAGCGAAGATAACATGAACACTGAAGCTTTCTTT
cdr3_aa: CASSEDNMNTEAFF
clone_size: few
v_call: TRBV9
d_call: .
j_call: TRBJ1-1

cdr3_nt: TGTGCCAGCAGCTTATGGGGGCTGGGGACCGGGGAGCTGTTTTTT
cdr3_aa: CASSLWGLGTGELFF
clone_size: few
v_call: TRBV7-2
d_call: .
j_call: TRBJ2-2

cdr3_nt: TGTGCCAGTAGTATAAGAGGGTACACTGAAGCTTTCTTT
cdr3_aa: CASSIRGYTEAFF
clone_size: few
v_call: TRBV19
d_call: .
j_call: TRBJ1-1

cdr3_nt: TGTGCCAGCAGCTTAGCCCCCCAGGGGAGCTCCTACAATGAGCAGTTCTTC
cdr3_aa: CASSLAPQGSSYNEQFF
clone_size: many
v_call: TRBV7-2
d_call: .
j_call: TRBJ2-1